This is a list of T cell receptor beta chains from one sample in a study of neurological immune-mediated disorders. TCRdb itself ran the 5' RACE reads through MiXCR, one entry per CDR3 protein. The sample holds 50,000 to 70,000 distinct CDR3 sequences, 2% to 2.5% seen once. The sequenced material came from PBMCs. The receptor set was obtained from a man over 45 with multiple sclerosis. CDR3s include the opening cysteine and the closing phenylalanine or tryptophan. The D gene is left open where the match is weak. Clone size, where shown, is once, few, many, or a class for clones that have expanded.

d_call j_call v_call clone_size cdr3_aa cdr3_nt
NA TRBJ1-1 TRBV10-3 many CAISRRGEVNTEAFF TGTGCCATCAGTCGACGGGGAGAGGTGAACACTGAAGCTTTCTTT
NA TRBJ1-1 TRBV7-2 many CASSFGGRMNTEAFF TGTGCCAGCAGCTTCGGAGGGCGAATGAACACTGAAGCTTTCTTT
NA TRBJ2-7 TRBV7-2 many CASSLSSTVSYEQYF TGTGCCAGCAGCTTATCATCCACAGTGTCCTACGAGCAGTACTTC
NA TRBJ2-7 TRBV6-5 many CASSYKGAEQYF TGTGCCAGCAGTTACAAGGGTGCCGAGCAGTACTTC
NA TRBJ1-5 TRBV27 many CASSYGGGRGLQPQHF TGTGCCAGCAGTTACGGGGGAGGGAGGGGTCTTCAGCCCCAGCATTTT
NA TRBJ2-3 TRBV20-1 many CSAGRPSTDTQYF TGCAGTGCGGGCAGGCCTAGCACAGATACGCAGTATTTT
NA TRBJ2-7 TRBV20-1 NA CSARRGNIPYEQYF TGCAGTGCAAGACGGGGGAACATTCCCTACGAGCAGTACTTC
NA TRBJ2-7 TRBV5-1 many CASSLVVAVGSREQYF TGCGCCAGCAGCTTGGTAGTCGCGGTTGGTTCCCGCGAGCAGTACTTC
NA TRBJ2-3 TRBV5-1 NA CASSLLGFDTDTQYF TGCGCCAGCAGCTTGCTCGGGTTCGACACAGATACGCAGTATTTT
NA TRBJ2-3 TRBV5-1 many CASSLSGGSTDTQYF TGCGCCAGCAGCTTGTCAGGGGGGAGCACAGATACGCAGTATTTT
NA TRBJ1-1 TRBV12-3/TRBV12-4 many CASSILAAMNTEAFF TGTGCCAGCAGTATCTTGGCAGCTATGAACACTGAAGCTTTCTTT
TRBD1 TRBJ1-2 TRBV4-3 NA CASSRDRGGVGYGYTF TGCGCCAGCAGCCGAGACAGGGGTGGGGTAGGCTATGGCTACACCTTC
NA TRBJ1-5 TRBV11-2 many CASSLEFRGQPQHF TGTGCCAGCAGCTTAGAATTTAGAGGGCAGCCCCAGCATTTT
NA TRBJ1-4 TRBV5-1 many CASSLEGTTNEKLFF TGCGCCAGCAGCTTGGAGGGAACAACTAATGAAAAACTGTTTTTT
TRBD1 TRBJ2-7 TRBV5-1 many CASRLDWVGTGANEQYF TGCGCCAGCAGGCTTGATTGGGTCGGGACAGGGGCCAACGAGCAGTACTTC
TRBD1 TRBJ2-2 TRBV20-1 many CSARDPGTGGKTGELFF TGCAGTGCTAGAGATCCCGGGACAGGGGGTAAAACCGGGGAGCTGTTTTTT
TRBD2 TRBJ2-5 TRBV28 many CASHSGGDETQYF TGTGCCAGCCACTCGGGGGGAGATGAGACCCAGTACTTC
TRBD1 TRBJ2-7 TRBV20-1 many CSARTGSYEQYF TGCAGTGCTCGGACAGGCAGCTACGAGCAGTACTTC
NA TRBJ1-6 TRBV6-5 many CASRRDNSYNSPLHF TGTGCCAGCAGACGAGACAACTCCTATAATTCACCCCTCCACTTT
NA TRBJ2-7 TRBV6-2/TRBV6-3 many CASSYRGQGAGEQYF TGTGCCAGCAGTTACCGGGGGCAGGGCGCAGGCGAGCAGTACTTC
TRBD1 TRBJ1-5 TRBV6-5 many CASGTVNQPQHF TGTGCCAGCGGGACAGTCAATCAGCCCCAGCATTTT
NA TRBJ2-2 TRBV5-1 many CASSLNQGSTGELFF TGCGCCAGCAGCCTCAACCAGGGGAGCACCGGGGAGCTGTTTTTT
NA TRBJ1-4 TRBV5-1 many CASSLAIGEKLFF TGCGCCAGCAGCTTGGCCATAGGAGAAAAACTGTTTTTT
NA TRBJ1-4 TRBV6-6 many CASSPRGNNEKLFF TGTGCCAGCAGTCCCAGGGGCAATAATGAAAAACTGTTTTTT
TRBD2 TRBJ2-3 TRBV20-1 many CSARVWKRGNSDTQYF TGCAGTGCTAGAGTGTGGAAGCGGGGCAACTCAGATACGCAGTATTTT
NA TRBJ2-3 TRBV7-6 many CASSLRQAPTDTQYF TGTGCCAGCAGCTTGAGACAGGCCCCCACAGATACGCAGTATTTT
TRBD1 TRBJ1-5 TRBV5-5 many CASSPGTAPIQPQHF TGTGCCAGCAGCCCCGGGACAGCACCTATTCAGCCCCAGCATTTT
NA TRBJ2-5 TRBV6-6 many CASSSLGTQYF TGTGCCAGCAGTTCCCTGGGGACCCAGTACTTC
NA TRBJ2-3 TRBV6-5 few CASSYLDSTDTQYF TGTGCCAGCAGTTACTTGGACAGCACAGATACGCAGTATTTT
NA TRBJ2-7 TRBV3-1 many CASSQEGAGVQGSLEQYF TGTGCCAGCAGCCAAGAGGGGGCAGGGGTTCAAGGCAGCCTCGAGCAGTACTTC
TRBD1 TRBJ1-2 TRBV20-1 few CSARTPGTATYGYTF TGCAGTGCTAGGACCCCCGGGACAGCGACCTATGGCTACACCTTC
TRBD2 TRBJ2-2 TRBV12-3/TRBV12-4 many CASRTGGTGELFF TGTGCCAGCAGAACGGGGGGCACCGGGGAGCTGTTTTTT
NA TRBJ1-5 TRBV7-2 many CASSLVNQPQHF TGTGCCAGCAGCTTAGTGAATCAGCCCCAGCATTTT
NA TRBJ2-1 TRBV3-1 many CASSQEETRFGQFF TGTGCCAGCAGCCAAGAAGAAACGAGATTTGGGCAGTTCTTC
NA TRBJ2-3 TRBV5-4 many CASSFVPDTQYF TGTGCCAGCAGCTTTGTCCCAGATACGCAGTATTTT
TRBD2 TRBJ2-2 TRBV19 NA CASSRLAGNTGELFF TGTGCCAGTAGTAGGCTAGCGGGGAACACCGGGGAGCTGTTTTTT
TRBD2 TRBJ2-1 TRBV6-4 many CASSEQLAGYNEQFF TGTGCCAGCAGTGAGCAACTAGCGGGGTACAATGAGCAGTTCTTC
TRBD2 TRBJ2-7 TRBV4-2 NA CASSQVSGGSFYEQYF TGTGCCAGCAGCCAAGTAAGTGGCGGGAGTTTCTACGAGCAGTACTTC
NA TRBJ2-7 TRBV7-9 many CASSRMLTRQYF TGTGCCAGCAGCAGGATGCTGACAAGGCAGTACTTC
TRBD1 TRBJ1-4 TRBV12-3/TRBV12-4 many CASSPDRGITNEKLFF TGTGCCAGCAGTCCGGACAGGGGGATCACTAATGAAAAACTGTTTTTT
NA TRBJ2-5 TRBV10-3 many CAISDLRGAVETQYF TGTGCCATCAGTGACTTACGGGGGGCCGTGGAGACCCAGTACTTC
NA TRBJ2-7 TRBV6-6 many CASSYLSSGSYEQYF TGTGCCAGCAGTTACTTATCGAGCGGGTCCTACGAGCAGTACTTC
TRBD1 TRBJ1-2 TRBV7-9 many CASSLAETGVSGYTF TGTGCCAGCAGCTTAGCTGAGACAGGGGTATCAGGCTACACCTTC
NA TRBJ2-2 TRBV7-9 many CASSWDAGELFF TGTGCCAGCAGCTGGGATGCCGGGGAGCTGTTTTTT